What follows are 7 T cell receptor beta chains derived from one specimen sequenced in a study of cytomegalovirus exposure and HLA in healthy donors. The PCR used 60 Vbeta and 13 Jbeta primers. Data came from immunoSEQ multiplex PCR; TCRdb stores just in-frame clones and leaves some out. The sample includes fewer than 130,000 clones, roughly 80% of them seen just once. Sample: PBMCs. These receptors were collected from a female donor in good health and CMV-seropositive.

Here the CDR3 reads CASRIAGDNTDTQYF. The CDR3 region has the DNA TGTGCCAGCAGAATAGCGGGAGACAACACAGATACGCAGTATTTT. The V call is TRBV5-6, the J call TRBJ2-3, with 9 bases that match TRBD2. Germline loops: CDR1 SGHDT, CDR2 YYEEEE. After removal of 5 bases from V and 2 bases from J, the junction contained 6 bases not matched to a gene. This CDR3 comprises 15 residues. The full variable domain, in which reference TRBV5-6 and TRBJ2-3 provide the parts outside the CDR3, is DAGVTQSPTHLIKTRGQQVTLRCSPKSGHDTVSWYQQALGQGPQFIFQYYEEEERQRGNFPDRFSGHQFPNYSSELNVNALLLGDSALYLCASRIAGDNTDTQYFGPGTRLTVL.

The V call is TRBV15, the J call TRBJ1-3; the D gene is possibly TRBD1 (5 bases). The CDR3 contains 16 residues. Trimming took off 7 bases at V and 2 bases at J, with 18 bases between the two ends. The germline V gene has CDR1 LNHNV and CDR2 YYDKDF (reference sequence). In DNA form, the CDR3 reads TGTGCCACCACGCGGGGCTCAACGTCCCCTGGAAACACCATATATTTT. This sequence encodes CATTRGSTSPGNTIYF.

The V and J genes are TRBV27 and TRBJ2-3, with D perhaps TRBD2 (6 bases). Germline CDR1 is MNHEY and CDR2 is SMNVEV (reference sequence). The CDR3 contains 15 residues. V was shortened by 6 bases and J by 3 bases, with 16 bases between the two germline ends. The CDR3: CASRGERRGTDTQYF. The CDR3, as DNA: TGTGCCAGCAGGGGGGAGCGGAGGGGAACAGATACGCAGTATTTT.

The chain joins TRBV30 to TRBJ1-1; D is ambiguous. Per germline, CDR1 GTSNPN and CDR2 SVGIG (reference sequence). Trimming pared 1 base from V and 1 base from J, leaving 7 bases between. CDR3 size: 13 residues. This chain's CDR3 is CAWSALGNTEAFF. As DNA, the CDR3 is TGTGCCTGGAGTGCCCTAGGGAACACTGAAGCTTTCTTT.

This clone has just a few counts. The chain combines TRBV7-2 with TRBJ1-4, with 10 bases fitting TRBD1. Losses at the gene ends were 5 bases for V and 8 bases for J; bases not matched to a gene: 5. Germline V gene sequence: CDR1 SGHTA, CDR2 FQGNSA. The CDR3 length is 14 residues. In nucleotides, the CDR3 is TGTGCCAGCAGCAAGGGACAGGGGCCCGAAAAACTGTTTTTT. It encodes CASSKGQGPEKLFF.

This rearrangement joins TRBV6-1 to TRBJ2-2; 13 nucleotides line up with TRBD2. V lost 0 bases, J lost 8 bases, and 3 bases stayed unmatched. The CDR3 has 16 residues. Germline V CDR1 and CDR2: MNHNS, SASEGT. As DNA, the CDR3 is TGTGCCAGCAGTGAAGCGCGGGGACTAGCGGGAGGGGAGCTGTTTTTT. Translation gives CASSEARGLAGGELFF.

The CDR3, as DNA: TGCGCCAGCAGCCAAGAAGAGGGTGGCTACACCTTC. Protein product: CASSQEEGGYTF. V usage is TRBV4-1 and J usage is TRBJ1-2; D ambiguous. CDR1 is MGHRA, CDR2 YSYEKL, per germline. This CDR3 has 12 residues. Trimming left V 0 bases short and J 7 bases short, with 6 bases between.